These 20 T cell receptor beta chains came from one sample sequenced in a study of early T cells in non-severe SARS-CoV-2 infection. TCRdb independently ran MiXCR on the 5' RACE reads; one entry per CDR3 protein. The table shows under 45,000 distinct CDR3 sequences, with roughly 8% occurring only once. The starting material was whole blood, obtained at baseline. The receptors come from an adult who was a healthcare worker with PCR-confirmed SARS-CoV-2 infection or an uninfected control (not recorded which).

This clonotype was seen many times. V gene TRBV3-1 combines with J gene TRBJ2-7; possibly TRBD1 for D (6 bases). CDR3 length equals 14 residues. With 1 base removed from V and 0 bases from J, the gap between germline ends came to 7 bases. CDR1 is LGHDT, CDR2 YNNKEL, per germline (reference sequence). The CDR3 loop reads CASSQGTASYEQYF. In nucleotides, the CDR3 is TGTGCCAGCAGCCAAGGGACAGCCTCCTACGAGCAGTACTTC.

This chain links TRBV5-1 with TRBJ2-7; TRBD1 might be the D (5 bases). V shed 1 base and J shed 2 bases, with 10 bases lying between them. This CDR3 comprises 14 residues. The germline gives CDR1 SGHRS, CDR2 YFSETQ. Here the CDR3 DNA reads TGCGCCAGCAGCTTGTGGCAGGGTACCTACGAGCAGTACTTC. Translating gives CASSLWQGTYEQYF.

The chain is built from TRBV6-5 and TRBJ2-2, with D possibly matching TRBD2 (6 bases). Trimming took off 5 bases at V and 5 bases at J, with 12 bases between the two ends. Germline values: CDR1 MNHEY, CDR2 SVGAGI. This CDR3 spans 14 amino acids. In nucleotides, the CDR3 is TGTGCCAGCAGTCCCGGGGGAATGACCGGGGAGCTGTTTTTT. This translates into CASSPGGMTGELFF.

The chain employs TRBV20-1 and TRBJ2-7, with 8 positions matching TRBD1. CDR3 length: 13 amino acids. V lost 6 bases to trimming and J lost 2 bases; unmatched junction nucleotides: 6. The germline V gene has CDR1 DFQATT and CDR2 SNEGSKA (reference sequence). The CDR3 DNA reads TGCAGTGCGCTGGACAGGGACCCCTACGAGCAGTACTTC. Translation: CSALDRDPYEQYF.

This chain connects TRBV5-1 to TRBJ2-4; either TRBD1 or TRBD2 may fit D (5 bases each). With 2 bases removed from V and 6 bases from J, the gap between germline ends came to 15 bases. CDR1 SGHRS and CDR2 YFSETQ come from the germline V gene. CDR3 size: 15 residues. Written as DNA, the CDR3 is TGCGCCAGCAGCTTACGTCCGAGGGGAAGAAACATTCAGTACTTC. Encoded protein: CASSLRPRGRNIQYF.

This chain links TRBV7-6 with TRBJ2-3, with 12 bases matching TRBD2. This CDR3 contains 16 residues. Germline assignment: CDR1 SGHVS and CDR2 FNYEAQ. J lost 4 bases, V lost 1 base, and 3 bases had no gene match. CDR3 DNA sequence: TGTGCCAGCAGCTTAGATTCTAGCGGGGGGGCAGATACGCAGTATTTT. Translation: CASSLDSSGGADTQYF.

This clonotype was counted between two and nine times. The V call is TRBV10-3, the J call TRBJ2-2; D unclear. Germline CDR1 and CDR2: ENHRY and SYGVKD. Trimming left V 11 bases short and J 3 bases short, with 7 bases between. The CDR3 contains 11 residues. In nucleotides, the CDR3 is TGTGCCGTACAAGACACCGGGGAGCTGTTTTTT. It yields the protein CAVQDTGELFF.

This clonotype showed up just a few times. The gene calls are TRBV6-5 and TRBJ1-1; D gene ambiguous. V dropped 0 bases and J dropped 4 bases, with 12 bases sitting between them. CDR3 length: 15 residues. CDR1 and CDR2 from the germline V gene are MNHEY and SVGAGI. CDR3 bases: TGTGCCAGCAGTTACTCGGGGAGTGATAGCACTGAAGCTTTCTTT. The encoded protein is CASSYSGSDSTEAFF.

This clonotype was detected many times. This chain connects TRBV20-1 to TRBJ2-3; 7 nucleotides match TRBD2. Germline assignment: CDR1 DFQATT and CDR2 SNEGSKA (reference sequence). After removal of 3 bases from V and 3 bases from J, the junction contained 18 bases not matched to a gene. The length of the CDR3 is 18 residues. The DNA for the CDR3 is TGCAGTGCTAGGGGGGACTACCACGGGGTAATTGGGACAGATACGCAGTATTTT. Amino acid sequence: CSARGDYHGVIGTDTQYF.

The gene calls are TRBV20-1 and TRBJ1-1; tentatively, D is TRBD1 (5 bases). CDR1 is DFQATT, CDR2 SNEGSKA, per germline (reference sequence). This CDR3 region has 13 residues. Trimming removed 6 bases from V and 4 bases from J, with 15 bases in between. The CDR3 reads CSASTGRPTEAFF. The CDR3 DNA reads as TGCAGTGCGAGCACAGGACGACCCACTGAAGCTTTCTTT.

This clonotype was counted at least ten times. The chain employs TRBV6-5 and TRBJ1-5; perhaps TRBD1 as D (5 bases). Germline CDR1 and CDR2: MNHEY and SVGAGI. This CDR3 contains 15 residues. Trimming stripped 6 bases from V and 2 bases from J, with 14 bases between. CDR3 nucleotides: TGTGCCAGCAGAAGGCAGGGCGGGCGCAATCAGCCCCAGCATTTT. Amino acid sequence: CASRRQGGRNQPQHF.

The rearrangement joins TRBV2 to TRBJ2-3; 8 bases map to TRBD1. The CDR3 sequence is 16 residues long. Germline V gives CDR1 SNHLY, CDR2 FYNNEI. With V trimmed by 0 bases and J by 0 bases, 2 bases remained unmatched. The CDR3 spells CASSEARQGSTDTQYF. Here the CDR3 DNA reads TGTGCCAGCAGTGAAGCCAGACAGGGGAGCACAGATACGCAGTATTTT.

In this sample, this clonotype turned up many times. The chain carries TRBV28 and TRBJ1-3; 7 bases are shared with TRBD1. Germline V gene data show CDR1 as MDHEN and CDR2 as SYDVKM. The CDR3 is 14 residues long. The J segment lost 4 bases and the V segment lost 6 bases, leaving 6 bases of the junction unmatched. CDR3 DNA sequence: TGTGCCAGCAGGGGAGGACAGGCCGGAAACACCATATATTTT. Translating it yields CASRGGQAGNTIYF.

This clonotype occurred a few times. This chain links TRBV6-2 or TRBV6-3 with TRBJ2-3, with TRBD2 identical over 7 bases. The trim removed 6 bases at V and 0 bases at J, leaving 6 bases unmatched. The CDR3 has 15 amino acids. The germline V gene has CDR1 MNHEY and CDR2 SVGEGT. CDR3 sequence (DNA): TGTGCCAGCAGGCCAGGACTAGGGAGCACAGATACGCAGTATTTT. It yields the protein CASRPGLGSTDTQYF.

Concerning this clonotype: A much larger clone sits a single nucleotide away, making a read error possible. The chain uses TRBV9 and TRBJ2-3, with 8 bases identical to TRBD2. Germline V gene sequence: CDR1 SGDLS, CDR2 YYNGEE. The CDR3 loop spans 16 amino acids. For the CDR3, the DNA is TGTGCCAGCAGCGCGACTAGCGAGGGCGCTACAGATATGCAGTATTTT. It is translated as CASSATSEGATDMQYF. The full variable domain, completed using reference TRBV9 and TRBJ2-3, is DSGVTQTPKHLITATGQRVTLRCSPRSGDLSVYWYQQSLDQGLQFLIQYYNGEERAKGNILERFSAQQFPDLHSELNLSSLELGDSALYFCASSATSEGATDMQYFGPGTRLTVL.

CDR3 residues: CASSASTGNYEKLFF. The CDR3 DNA sequence: TGTGCCAGCAGTGCATCGACAGGGAACTACGAAAAACTGTTTTTT. The chain combines TRBV6-1 with TRBJ1-4, with TRBD1 identical over 7 bases. The CDR3 spans 15 residues. Trimming took 4 bases from V and 8 from J; bases not matched to a gene: 10. Germline V lookup: CDR1 MNHNS, CDR2 SASEGT.

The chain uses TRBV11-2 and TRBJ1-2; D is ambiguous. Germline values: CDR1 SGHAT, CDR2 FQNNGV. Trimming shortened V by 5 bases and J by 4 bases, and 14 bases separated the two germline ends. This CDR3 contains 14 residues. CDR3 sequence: CASSRSGEAYGYTF. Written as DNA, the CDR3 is TGTGCCAGCAGCAGGAGCGGGGAGGCCTATGGCTACACCTTC.

The CDR3 DNA follows: TGTGCCAGCAGTGCACTAGCAGCTACCGGGGAGCTGTTTTTT. Protein sequence: CASSALAATGELFF. The genes are TRBV6-4 and TRBJ2-2, with D possibly being TRBD2 (6 bases). This CDR3 contains 14 residues. V lost 4 bases to trimming and J lost 5 bases, with 11 bases between them. Germline V CDR1 and CDR2: MRHNA, SNTAGT.

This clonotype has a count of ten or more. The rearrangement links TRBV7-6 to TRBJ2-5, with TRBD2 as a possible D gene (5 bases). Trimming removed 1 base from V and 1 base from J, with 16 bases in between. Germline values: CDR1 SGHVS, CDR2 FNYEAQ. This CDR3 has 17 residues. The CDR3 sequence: CASSLVIGGGLQETQYF. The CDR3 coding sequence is TGTGCCAGCAGCTTAGTCATTGGAGGCGGTCTCCAAGAGACCCAGTACTTC.

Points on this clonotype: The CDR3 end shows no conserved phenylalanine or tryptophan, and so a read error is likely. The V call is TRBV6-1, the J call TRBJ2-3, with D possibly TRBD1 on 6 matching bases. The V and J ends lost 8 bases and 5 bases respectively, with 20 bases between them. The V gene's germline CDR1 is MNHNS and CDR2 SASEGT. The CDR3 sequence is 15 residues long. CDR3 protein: CASSDRDNNVDTQYS. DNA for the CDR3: TGTGCCAGCTCTGACCGGGACAACAACGTAGATACGCAGTATTCT.